This T cell receptor beta chain was documented in a study of cytomegalovirus exposure and HLA in healthy donors. Amplification used 60 Vbeta primers and 13 Jbeta primers. TCRdb's copy holds only in-frame clones and misses some; the assay was immunoSEQ multiplex PCR. The sample lists about 110,000 clones; over 60% were seen once. The CDR3 has 11 residues. Germline V lookup: CDR1 SQVTM, CDR2 ANQGSEA. A note on this clone: At one boundary the junction diverges from the germline segment, which might be a read error.

The J gene is TRBJ1-2, the V gene TRBV29-1, with D possibly matching TRBD1 (5 bases). The source is a human donor in good health. Sample: PBMCs. CDR3 bases: TGCAGCGTTGATCCCATTCGGGGACTACCCTTC. Its protein product is CSVDPIRGLPF.